Each of the 21 T cell receptor beta chains below was sequenced from the same sample in a study of shared clonotypes between healthy human individuals. The method was immunoSEQ multiplex PCR; TCRdb's version includes in-frame clones alone and lacks a portion of them. The table includes roughly 2 million clones, around 95% detected once. Source material: naive CD4+ T cells sorted from blood. Subset specified: CD45RA+ positively selected. The source is a man aged 18 to 29 in good health.

The rearrangement uses TRBV5-8 and TRBJ2-3; D remains ambiguous. CDR1 and CDR2 from the germline V gene are SGHTS and YDEGEE. CDR3 size: 16 residues. The germline V and J ends were trimmed by 0 bases and 4 bases, with 15 bases remaining between them. CDR3 DNA: TGTGCCAGCAGCTTGGTAGTAGCTCAGCTAGCAGATACGCAGTATTTT. Translated, it gives CASSLVVAQLADTQYF.

The rearrangement joins TRBV28 to TRBJ2-6; 8 nucleotides align to TRBD1. The germline gives CDR1 MDHEN, CDR2 SYDVKM. CDR3 length: 19 amino acids. Trimming removed 1 base from V and 5 bases from J; junction bases left unmatched: 13. The CDR3 here is CASSLSRGRRGSRANVLTF. CDR3 sequence (DNA): TGTGCCAGCAGTTTATCCAGGGGGCGCCGAGGGTCTAGGGCCAACGTCCTGACTTTC.

Turning to this clone: Other DNA sequences in this sample translate to the same CDR3. The chain employs TRBV18 and TRBJ2-3, with TRBD2 as a possible D gene (6 bases). The CDR3 loop spans 15 amino acids. V was cut by 3 bases and J by 0 bases, with 10 bases left in between. Germline-derived CDR1 and CDR2 are KGHSH and LQKENI. CDR3 residues: CASSPGGVSTDTQYF. As DNA, the CDR3 is TGTGCCAGCTCACCGGGGGGAGTGAGCACAGATACGCAGTATTTT.

The V and J genes are TRBV14 and TRBJ1-6, with D possibly matching TRBD1 (6 bases). The germline V gene encodes CDR1 SGHDN and CDR2 FVKESK. V lost 6 bases to trimming and J lost 4 bases, with 16 bases between them. This CDR3 has 16 amino acids. CDR3 residues: CASSYGGPTYNSPLHF. Here the CDR3 DNA reads TGTGCCAGCAGTTACGGGGGCCCAACTTATAATTCACCCCTCCACTTT.

The V gene is TRBV6-5, the J gene TRBJ2-3; 7 bases line up with TRBD1. CDR1 is MNHEY and CDR2 is SVGAGI in the germline V gene. Trimming at V came to 7 bases and at J to 2 bases, leaving 6 bases not matched to a gene. The CDR3 totals 14 residues. CDR3 protein: CASKRTGDTDTQYF. In DNA form, the CDR3 reads TGTGCCAGCAAAAGAACAGGGGACACAGATACGCAGTATTTT.

The chain employs TRBV27 and TRBJ2-2; the D gene is possibly TRBD1 (5 bases). CDR3 length equals 16 residues. Germline-derived CDR1 and CDR2 are MNHEY and SMNVEV (reference sequence). Trimming pared 0 bases from V and 2 bases from J, leaving 10 bases between. The CDR3 is CASSLSRRVNTGELFF. In nucleotides, the CDR3 is TGTGCCAGCAGTTTATCTCGCAGGGTTAACACCGGGGAGCTGTTTTTT.

This clone appeared a few times. The chain joins TRBV7-9 to TRBJ2-3; 9 nucleotides match TRBD2. The germline CDR1 and CDR2 sequences are SEHNR and FQNEAQ (reference sequence). The V segment lost 1 base and the J segment 1 base; nucleotides outside the gene matches: 0. The CDR3 is 15 amino acids. DNA of the CDR3: TGTGCCAGCAGCTTAGGGACTAGCGGCACAGATACGCAGTATTTT. The encoded protein is CASSLGTSGTDTQYF.

V and J are TRBV2 and TRBJ1-5; TRBD1 agrees at 8 bases. This CDR3 is built from 14 residues. Germline CDR1 reads SNHLY; CDR2 reads FYNNEI. With 6 bases clipped from V and 7 bases from J, the junction kept 8 bases outside the gene matches. The CDR3 loop reads CASRLGQGVQPQHF. In DNA form, the CDR3 reads TGTGCCAGCAGACTTGGACAGGGCGTCCAGCCCCAGCATTTT.

V usage is TRBV9 and J usage is TRBJ1-2, with D perhaps matching TRBD1 (5 bases). Per the germline V gene, CDR1 is SGDLS and CDR2 is YYNGEE. Between the trimmed V and J ends, which lost 4 bases and 5 bases, there was a span of 15 bases. The length of the CDR3 is 14 residues. CDR3 sequence reads: CASSSKTVAYGYTF. Here the CDR3 DNA reads TGTGCCAGCAGCTCCAAGACAGTCGCGTATGGCTACACCTTC.

This sequence joins TRBV4-3 and TRBJ2-2; D remains ambiguous. This CDR3 is 13 amino acids long. Germline CDR1 reads LGHNA; CDR2 reads YSLEER. Trimming stripped 0 bases from V and 4 bases from J, with 3 bases between. The CDR3 sequence is CASSQELTGELFF. In nucleotides, the CDR3 is TGCGCCAGCAGCCAAGAACTCACCGGGGAGCTGTTTTTT.

The rearrangement uses TRBV5-1 and TRBJ2-5, with D perhaps assigned TRBD1 or TRBD2 (5 bases each). Trimming stripped 4 bases from V and 1 base from J, with 8 bases between. The CDR3 runs 13 residues. Germline values: CDR1 SGHRS, CDR2 YFSETQ. The CDR3 nucleotides are TGCGCCAGCAGCCCTGGGACCCAAGAGACCCAGTACTTC. As protein: CASSPGTQETQYF.

The rearrangement joins TRBV10-3 to TRBJ1-5, with D perhaps matching TRBD1 (5 bases). V was shortened by 0 bases and J by 2 bases, with 8 bases between the two germline ends. Germline V CDR1 and CDR2: ENHRY, SYGVKD. The CDR3 contains 15 residues. CDR3 sequence reads: CAISESMGGNQPQHF. CDR3 in DNA: TGTGCCATCAGTGAGTCGATGGGGGGCAATCAGCCCCAGCATTTT.

Comment on this clone: Other DNA sequences within the sample encode an identical CDR3. The chain has TRBV7-2 and TRBJ2-5; 15 bases align to TRBD2. CDR1 is SGHTA and CDR2 is FQGNSA in the germline V gene. J gave up 2 bases and V 3 bases, and 1 base lay outside the gene matches. This CDR3 contains 16 residues. CDR3 in DNA: TGTGCCAGCAGCTTGGGACTAGCGGGGGGACAAGAGACCCAGTACTTC. This gives the protein CASSLGLAGGQETQYF.

The rearrangement links TRBV5-1 to TRBJ2-7, with D possibly TRBD1 on 5 matching bases. Germline CDR1 and CDR2: SGHRS and YFSETQ. V was trimmed by 6 bases and J by 3 bases, leaving 16 bases between them. CDR3 length: 14 residues. The CDR3, as DNA: TGCGCCAGCACTATGTCAGGGATGAGCTACGAGCAGTACTTC. Protein: CASTMSGMSYEQYF.

V gene TRBV11-2 combines with J gene TRBJ2-3; D perhaps matches TRBD1 (5 bases). The V end was cut by 7 bases, the J end by 1 base, with 15 bases between. Germline assignment: CDR1 SGHAT and CDR2 FQNNGV. The CDR3 sequence is 15 residues long. CDR3 region: CASKIGAGGTDTQYF. The CDR3 DNA reads as TGTGCCAGCAAAATAGGGGCTGGCGGCACAGATACGCAGTATTTT.

The rearrangement joins TRBV30 to TRBJ1-2; no clear D. The CDR3 contains 14 residues. The germline gives CDR1 GTSNPN, CDR2 SVGIG (reference sequence). Trimming removed 3 bases from V and 0 bases from J, with 11 bases in between. CDR3 in amino acids: CAWRKIQPNYGYTF. In nucleotides, the CDR3 is TGTGCCTGGAGGAAAATTCAGCCTAACTATGGCTACACCTTC.

The genes are TRBV11-3 and TRBJ2-1, with 8 bases fitting TRBD1. The V and J ends lost 1 base and 2 bases, in that order; junction bases with no gene match: 4. The CDR3 is 16 amino acids. Germline-derived CDR1 and CDR2 are SGHNT and YENEEA. The CDR3 region has the DNA TGTGCCAGCAGCTTAGTAGGGACAGGAACCTACAATGAGCAGTTCTTC. As protein: CASSLVGTGTYNEQFF.

This clone was recorded only once. The chain uses TRBV6-5 and TRBJ1-1, with D tentatively TRBD1 (6 bases). CDR3 length: 14 residues. Trimming stripped 7 bases from V and 7 bases from J, with 19 bases between. CDR1 is MNHEY, CDR2 SVGAGI, per germline. Here the CDR3 DNA reads TGTGCCAGCACCTACTACGGGGGCTCAAATGAAGCTTTCTTT. Its protein product is CASTYYGGSNEAFF.

The chain is built from TRBV5-6 and TRBJ1-2; 9 positions match TRBD1. Germline loops: CDR1 SGHDT, CDR2 YYEEEE. The V gene end was trimmed by 4 bases and the J gene end by 4 bases; junction bases not matched to a gene: 11. The CDR3 loop spans 16 amino acids. CDR3 protein: CASSAGTGHLFYGYTF. The CDR3 nucleotides read TGTGCCAGCAGCGCCGGGACAGGGCATCTTTTCTATGGCTACACCTTC. Filled out from reference TRBV5-6 and TRBJ1-2, the complete variable domain reads DAGVTQSPTHLIKTRGQQVTLRCSPKSGHDTVSWYQQALGQGPQFIFQYYEEEERQRGNFPDRFSGHQFPNYSSELNVNALLLGDSALYLCASSAGTGHLFYGYTFGSGTRLTVV.

This clone was seen a few times. This sample also contains other DNA sequences that code for the same CDR3. This chain connects TRBV20-1 to TRBJ1-1; D is perhaps TRBD1 (6 bases). This CDR3 spans 10 amino acids. V was cut by 5 bases and J by 7 bases, with 8 bases left in between. CDR1 DFQATT and CDR2 SNEGSKA come from the germline V gene (reference sequence). The CDR3 here is CSARTDEAFF. The CDR3 nucleotides read TGCAGTGCTCGGACAGATGAAGCTTTCTTT.

The V call is TRBV5-1, the J call TRBJ2-5; 11 positions match TRBD2. Germline V gives CDR1 SGHRS, CDR2 YFSETQ. J was trimmed by 3 bases and V by 1 base; bases with no gene match: 2. This CDR3 contains 15 residues. The CDR3 loop reads CASSLLAGGEETQYF. The CDR3 DNA follows: TGCGCCAGCAGCTTGCTAGCGGGAGGTGAAGAGACCCAGTACTTC.